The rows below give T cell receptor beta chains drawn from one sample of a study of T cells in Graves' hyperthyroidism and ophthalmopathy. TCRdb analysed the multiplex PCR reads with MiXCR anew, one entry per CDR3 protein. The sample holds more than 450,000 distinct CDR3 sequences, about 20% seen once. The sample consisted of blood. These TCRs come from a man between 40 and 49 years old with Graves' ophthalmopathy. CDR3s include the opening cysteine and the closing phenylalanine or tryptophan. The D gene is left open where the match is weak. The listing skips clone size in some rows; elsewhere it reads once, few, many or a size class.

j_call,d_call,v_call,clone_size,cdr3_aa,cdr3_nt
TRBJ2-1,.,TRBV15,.,CATSNILADAFNEQFF,TGTGCCACCAGCAATATTCTTGCGGACGCGTTTAATGAGCAGTTCTTC
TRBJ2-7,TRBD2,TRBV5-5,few,CASSLAPMLAGELPEGEQYF,TGTGCCAGCAGCTTGGCCCCAATGCTAGCGGGGGAGCTCCCGGAAGGCGAGCAGTACTTC
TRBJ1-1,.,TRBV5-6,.,CASSSGPSAAFF,TGTGCCAGCAGCTCGGGTCCAAGTGCGGCTTTCTTT
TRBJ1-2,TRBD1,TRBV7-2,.,CASSSTGQGAPFLYDYTF,TGTGCCAGCAGCTCGACCGGACAGGGGGCCCCCTTCCTCTATGACTACACCTTC
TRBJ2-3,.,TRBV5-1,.,CASSLVSGSRPDTQYF,TGCGCCAGCAGCTTGGTGTCCGGGAGCCGTCCAGATACGCAGTATTTT
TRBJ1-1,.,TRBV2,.,CASRVTANTEAFF,TGTGCCAGCAGGGTAACAGCAAACACTGAAGCTTTCTTT
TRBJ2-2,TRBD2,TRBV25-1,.,CASRARTSGGPGELFF,TGTGCCAGCAGAGCTCGGACTAGCGGGGGACCCGGGGAGCTGTTTTTT
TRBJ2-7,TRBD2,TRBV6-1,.,CASRLTSGSPLGYEQYF,TGTGCCAGCAGGCTAACTAGCGGGAGCCCCCTGGGGTACGAGCAGTACTTC
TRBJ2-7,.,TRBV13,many,CASSLAQFSYEQYF,TGTGCCAGCAGCTTAGCACAGTTTTCCTACGAGCAGTACTTC
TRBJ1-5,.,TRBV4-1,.,CASSQEGGGGHQPQHF,TGCGCCAGCAGCCAAGAGGGGGGGGGTGGCCATCAGCCCCAGCATTTT
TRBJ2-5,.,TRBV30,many,CAWSGNFGRQETQYF,TGTGCCTGGAGTGGCAATTTTGGGCGTCAAGAGACCCAGTACTTC
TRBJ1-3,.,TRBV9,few,CASSVSVANSGNTIYF,TGTGCCAGCAGCGTTTCCGTCGCCAACTCTGGAAACACCATATATTTT
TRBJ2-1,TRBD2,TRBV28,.,CASIPLVSLAGGNEQFF,TGTGCCAGCATCCCGCTAGTATCGCTAGCGGGAGGCAATGAGCAGTTCTTC
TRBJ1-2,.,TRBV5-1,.,CASSGAASGVGYTF,TGCGCCAGTTCCGGTGCGGCATCCGGGGTCGGCTACACCTTC
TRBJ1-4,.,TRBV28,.,CASSLMMTSNEKLFF,TGTGCCAGCAGTTTAATGATGACCTCAAATGAAAAACTGTTTTTT
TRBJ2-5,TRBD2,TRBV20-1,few,CSVLGGLAGTETQYF,TGCAGTGTCCTGGGGGGACTAGCGGGAACAGAGACCCAGTACTTC
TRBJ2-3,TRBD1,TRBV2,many,CASSGRQGSTDTQYF,TGTGCCAGCAGTGGCCGACAGGGTAGCACAGATACGCAGTATTTT
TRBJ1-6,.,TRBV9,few,CASSVAFDRSNSPLHF,TGTGCCAGCAGCGTAGCTTTTGACAGGTCCAATTCACCCCTCCACTTT
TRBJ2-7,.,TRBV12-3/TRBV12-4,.,CASSLVLMESYEQYF,TGTGCCAGCAGTTTGGTGCTTATGGAGAGCTACGAGCAGTACTTC
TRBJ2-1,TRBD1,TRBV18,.,CASSGTGAYEQFF,TGTGCCAGCTCGGGTACAGGGGCCTACGAGCAGTTCTTC
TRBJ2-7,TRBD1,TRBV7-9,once,CASGLGVGLRDSSYEQHF,TGTGCCAGCGGCTTAGGGGTTGGTCTCCGGGACAGCTCCTACGAGCAGCACTTC
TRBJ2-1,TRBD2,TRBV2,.,CASRGGASGRGHEQFF,TGTGCCAGCAGAGGGGGGGCTAGCGGGAGAGGGCATGAGCAGTTCTTC
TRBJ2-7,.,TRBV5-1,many,CASSLDPLKQYF,TGCGCCAGCAGCTTGGACCCTCTAAAGCAGTACTTC
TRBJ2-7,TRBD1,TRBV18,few,CASSPDRDEQYF,TGTGCCAGCTCACCCGACAGGGACGAGCAGTACTTC
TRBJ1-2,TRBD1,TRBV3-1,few,CASSPGTGLYGYTF,TGTGCCAGCAGCCCGGGGACAGGGCTCTATGGCTACACCTTC
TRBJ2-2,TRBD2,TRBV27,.,CASGRGTSGTGELFF,TGTGCCAGCGGGCGAGGGACTAGCGGAACCGGGGAGCTGTTTTTT
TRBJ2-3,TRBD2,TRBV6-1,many,CASSSIGTSLDTQYF,TGTGCCAGCAGTTCGATCGGGACTAGCCTAGATACGCAGTATTTT
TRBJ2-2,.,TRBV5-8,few,CASSLITGGLTGELFF,TGTGCCAGCAGCTTAATAACGGGGGGCCTAACCGGGGAGCTGTTTTTT
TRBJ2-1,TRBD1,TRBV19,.,CASSPLGQGRGEQFF,TGTGCCAGTAGTCCCCTCGGACAGGGGAGGGGTGAGCAGTTCTTC
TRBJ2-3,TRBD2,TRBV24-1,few,CATSAAVAGKDTQYF,TGTGCCACCAGTGCCGCCGTAGCGGGGAAAGATACGCAGTATTTT
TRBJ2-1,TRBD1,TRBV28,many,CASSPNRGLGNEQFF,TGTGCCAGCAGTCCCAACAGGGGGCTGGGGAATGAGCAGTTCTTC
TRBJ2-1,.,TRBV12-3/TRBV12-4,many,CASSFRQYNEQFF,TGTGCCAGCAGTTTCAGGCAGTACAATGAGCAGTTCTTC
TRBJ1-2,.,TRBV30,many,CAWSKDGRENYGYTF,TGTGCCTGGAGTAAGGACGGCAGGGAGAACTATGGCTACACCTTC
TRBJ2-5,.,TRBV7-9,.,CASSQGSSVGPQETQYF,TGTGCCAGCAGCCAAGGTTCTAGCGTTGGGCCTCAAGAGACCCAGTACTTC
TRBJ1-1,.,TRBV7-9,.,CASSLGGGPNTEAFF,TGTGCCAGCAGCTTAGGGGGGGGTCCGAACACTGAAGCTTTCTTT
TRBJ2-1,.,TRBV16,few,CASSQSRSNEQFF,TGTGCCAGCAGCCAAAGTAGGTCGAATGAGCAGTTCTTC
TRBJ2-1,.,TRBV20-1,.,CSARGTPSNWDEQFF,TGCAGTGCTAGGGGGACTCCCAGTAACTGGGATGAGCAGTTCTTC
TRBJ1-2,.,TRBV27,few,CASSMTYNRDGYTF,TGTGCCAGCAGTATGACCTACAACAGGGATGGCTACACCTTC
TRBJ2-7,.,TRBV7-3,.,CASSPSDGSYEQYF,TGTGCCAGCAGCCCCTCCGACGGCTCCTACGAGCAGTACTTC
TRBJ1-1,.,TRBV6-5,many,CASSYLRNTEAFF,TGTGCCAGCAGTTACTTGCGGAACACTGAAGCTTTCTTT
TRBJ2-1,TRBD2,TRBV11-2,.,CASGYPPTGTRFDEQFF,TGTGCCAGCGGATACCCCCCTACCGGGACTAGGTTTGATGAGCAGTTCTTC
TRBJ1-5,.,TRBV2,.,CASSDRVGQPQHF,TGTGCCAGCAGTGACAGGGTTGGTCAGCCCCAGCATTTT
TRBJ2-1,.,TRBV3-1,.,CASSPSRLNNEQFF,TGTGCCAGCAGCCCATCAAGACTAAACAATGAGCAGTTCTTC
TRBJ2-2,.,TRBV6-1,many,CASRLAGELFF,TGTGCCAGCAGACTAGCCGGGGAGCTGTTTTTT
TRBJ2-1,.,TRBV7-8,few,CASSLSGGEQFF,TGTGCCAGCAGCTTATCCGGGGGTGAGCAGTTCTTC
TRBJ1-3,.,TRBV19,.,CATQQTGLWTGNTIYF,TGTGCCACCCAACAAACAGGGCTGTGGACTGGAAACACCATATATTTT
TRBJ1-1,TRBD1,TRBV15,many,CATSGDRVGTEAFF,TGTGCCACCAGCGGCGACAGGGTAGGGACTGAAGCTTTCTTT
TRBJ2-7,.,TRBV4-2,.,CASSQERASYEQYF,TGTGCCAGCAGCCAAGAAAGGGCGTCCTACGAGCAGTACTTC
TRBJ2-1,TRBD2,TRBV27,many,CASSQISGGALEQFF,TGTGCCAGCAGTCAGATTTCGGGAGGAGCTCTCGAGCAGTTCTTC
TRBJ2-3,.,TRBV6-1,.,CASIRFSTDTQYF,TGTGCCAGCATCCGGTTTAGCACAGATACGCAGTATTTT
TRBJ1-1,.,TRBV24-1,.,CATSEAGRGRGAFF,TGTGCCACCAGTGAGGCCGGACGGGGGAGAGGAGCTTTCTTT
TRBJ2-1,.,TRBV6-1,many,CASRSGRNLNEQFF,TGTGCCAGCAGATCGGGACGGAACCTCAATGAGCAGTTCTTC
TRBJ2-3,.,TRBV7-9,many,CASSLGQRTDTQYF,TGTGCCAGCAGCTTAGGCCAACGCACAGATACGCAGTATTTT
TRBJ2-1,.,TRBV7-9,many,CASSLGLTGATSYNEQFF,TGTGCCAGCAGCTTGGGCCTAACGGGGGCGACGTCCTACAATGAGCAGTTCTTC
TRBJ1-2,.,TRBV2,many,CASIGKQATLDYGYTF,TGTGCCAGCATCGGTAAACAGGCAACCCTGGACTATGGCTACACCTTC